The 30 T cell receptor beta chains listed next were all sequenced from one sample in a study of blood T cells in healthy people across ages. A J-beta primer mix and a sample-barcoded 5' primer were used in a second PCR of roughly 6 to 12 cycles. In TCRdb, the 5' RACE reads were re-called with MiXCR into one record per CDR3 protein. The top ten clones hold 18% of a sample with over a million distinct CDR3 sequences, around 45% of them seen once. Sequences were obtained from blood. The receptors come from a woman aged 55-75 years in good health.

The genes are TRBV5-4 and TRBJ2-1, with a possible D match to TRBD2 (7 bases). There are 13 residues in the CDR3. Trimming shortened V by 6 bases and J by 4 bases, and 11 bases separated the two germline ends. Germline CDR1 is SGHNT and CDR2 is YYREEE (reference sequence). CDR3 sequence: CASKRDNYNEQFF. For the CDR3, the DNA is TGTGCCAGCAAGCGGGACAATTACAATGAGCAGTTCTTC.

In this sample, this clonotype turned up a few times. The CDR3 loop reads CASSQGWIMENLGGPEQYF. CDR3 DNA sequence: TGTGCCAGCAGCCAAGGGTGGATCATGGAGAACTTAGGTGGTCCCGAGCAGTACTTC. The rearrangement joins TRBV3-1 to TRBJ2-7; no definite D call. Germline-derived CDR1 and CDR2 are LGHDT and YNNKEL (reference sequence). The length of the CDR3 is 19 residues. V was pared by 1 base and J by 6 bases, with 28 bases between.

This clonotype was observed many times. The chain employs TRBV29-1 and TRBJ2-1, with 8 bases fitting TRBD1. CDR3 length: 14 amino acids. Germline-derived CDR1 and CDR2 are SQVTM and ANQGSEA. V dropped 5 bases and J dropped 6; count of bases not matched to a gene: 9. Here the CDR3 DNA reads TGCAGCGTTTATCAGGGGGCTATTGGCAATGAGCAGTTCTTC. It specifies CSVYQGAIGNEQFF.

The chain combines TRBV25-1 with TRBJ1-4; D remains unclear. From germline, CDR1 is MGHDK and CDR2 SYGVNS. CDR3 size: 15 residues. Deletions cut 1 base from V and 5 bases from J, with 11 bases between. CDR3 DNA: TGTGCCAGCAGTGAATTGGCAGGCTGGAATGAAAAACTGTTTTTT. Protein product: CASSELAGWNEKLFF.

This clonotype was observed many times. The chain has TRBV12-3 or TRBV12-4 and TRBJ2-3; a possible D gene is TRBD1 (6 bases). V dropped 5 bases and J dropped 0 bases, with 9 bases sitting between them. CDR3 length: 14 residues. CDR3 bases: TGTGCCAGCAGTCGGACAGCCAGCACAGATACGCAGTATTTT. Translating gives CASSRTASTDTQYF.

The sample holds a few counts of this clonotype. The V and J genes are TRBV11-2 and TRBJ2-7; TRBD1 agrees at 9 bases. Trimming at V came to 4 bases and at J to 1 base, leaving 17 bases not matched to a gene. This CDR3 is 19 amino acids long. Germline CDR1 reads SGHAT; CDR2 reads FQNNGV. The DNA of the CDR3 is TGTGCCAGCAGCTCCCGGGGGACAGGGTTCGTGATGAGATCCTACGAGCAGTACTTC. Amino acid sequence: CASSSRGTGFVMRSYEQYF. The full variable domain, rest sourced from reference TRBV11-2 and TRBJ2-7, is EAGVAQSPRYKIIEKRQSVAFWCNPISGHATLYWYQQILGQGPKLLIQFQNNGVVDDSQLPKDRFSAERLKGVDSTLKIQPAKLEDSAVYLCASSSRGTGFVMRSYEQYFGPGTRLTVT.

The DNA for the CDR3 is TGCAGTGCTAGGGGCGGGACGGCGCCAGATACGCAGTATTTT. Its translation is CSARGGTAPDTQYF. This chain connects TRBV20-1 to TRBJ2-3; possibly TRBD2 for D (6 bases). CDR1 DFQATT and CDR2 SNEGSKA come from the germline V gene (reference sequence). CDR3 length: 14 amino acids. V lost 3 bases and J 4 bases, leaving 14 bases between the germline ends.

This clonotype turned up a few times. The chain couples TRBV5-6 to TRBJ2-3; the match to TRBD1 covers 7 bases. Germline V CDR1 and CDR2: SGHDT, YYEEEE. There are 16 residues in the CDR3. V trimming: 4 bases; J trimming: 1 base; junction bases outside the gene matches: 9. CDR3 protein: CASSHTDRAGTDTQYF. CDR3 sequence (DNA): TGTGCCAGCAGCCACACTGACAGGGCAGGCACAGATACGCAGTATTTT.

The chain couples TRBV29-1 to TRBJ2-1; D unclear. The CDR3 contains 12 residues. V was cut by 4 bases and J by 8 bases, with 12 bases left in between. Germline V lookup: CDR1 SQVTM, CDR2 ANQGSEA. The DNA of the CDR3 is TGCAGCGTTGTTGAGTTAGACCATGAGCAGTTCTTC. This encodes CSVVELDHEQFF.

The chain links TRBV7-2 to TRBJ1-2, with D possibly matching TRBD1 (5 bases). V was pared by 3 bases and J by 5 bases, with 13 bases between. Germline loops: CDR1 SGHTA, CDR2 FQGNSA. The CDR3 runs 14 residues. CDR3 sequence: CASSFAGTDYGYTF. The CDR3 coding sequence is TGTGCCAGCAGCTTTGCCGGGACGGATTATGGCTACACCTTC.

There are many counts of this clonotype. The gene calls are TRBV7-2 and TRBJ2-1; D is uncertain. Germline lookup yields CDR1 SGHTA and CDR2 FQGNSA. V was pared by 1 base and J by 9 bases, with 10 bases between. CDR3 length equals 13 residues. The DNA for the CDR3 is TGTGCCAGCAGCTTAGGGATCCGGGTTGAGCAGTTCTTC. Encoded protein: CASSLGIRVEQFF.

The DNA of the CDR3 is TGTGCCAGCAGAGATATTAGCGGGAAGTACGAGCAGTACTTC. This gives the protein CASRDISGKYEQYF. The chain joins TRBV28 to TRBJ2-7, with 8 positions matching TRBD2. Trimming at V came to 6 bases and at J to 4 bases, leaving 8 bases not matched to a gene. CDR1 and CDR2 from the germline V gene are MDHEN and SYDVKM. The CDR3 extends over 14 amino acids.

The chain joins TRBV27 to TRBJ2-1; 10 bases fit TRBD2. The germline V gene encodes CDR1 MNHEY and CDR2 SMNVEV (reference sequence). This CDR3 region has 15 residues. J lost 9 bases, V lost 2 bases, and 7 bases had no gene match. The CDR3 here is CASSLLHGTSVEQFF. The CDR3 bases are TGTGCCAGCAGTTTACTTCACGGGACTAGCGTTGAGCAGTTCTTC.

This chain joins TRBV5-1 and TRBJ2-2; 13 nucleotides match TRBD2. J lost 0 bases, V lost 4 bases, and 9 bases had no gene match. The CDR3 sequence is 19 residues long. Germline V gives CDR1 SGHRS, CDR2 YFSETQ. The CDR3 spells CASSPRSLAGGANTGELFF. In DNA, the CDR3 is TGCGCCAGCAGCCCGCGGTCACTAGCGGGAGGGGCGAACACCGGGGAGCTGTTTTTT.

Remarks on this clonotype: Given a much more abundant clone one base away, this may be a read error. V usage is TRBV5-1 and J usage is TRBJ2-7; possible D gene TRBD1, 6 bases. Per the germline V gene, CDR1 is SGHRS and CDR2 is YFSETQ. This CDR3 has 14 residues. Trimming removed 4 bases at V and 2 bases at J, with 13 bases between. The CDR3 protein is CASSVTDSPYEQYF. CDR3 DNA sequence: TGCGCCAGCAGCGTGACGGACAGTCCCTACGAGCAGTACTTC.

This clonotype appeared once. V usage is TRBV27 and J usage is TRBJ2-1; 9 nucleotides align to TRBD2. Germline V gene sequence: CDR1 MNHEY, CDR2 SMNVEV (reference sequence). The CDR3 has 16 residues. Losses at the gene ends were 5 bases for V and 2 bases for J; bases not matched to a gene: 7. The CDR3 nucleotides are TGTGCCAGCAGTCCCGCCGGGACTAGCACCTACAATGAGCAGTTCTTC. Translation: CASSPAGTSTYNEQFF.

The chain carries TRBV7-2 and TRBJ2-7; D may be TRBD2 (7 bases). Germline V gives CDR1 SGHTA, CDR2 FQGNSA. The V and J ends lost 5 bases and 2 bases respectively, with 19 bases between them. This CDR3 is 16 amino acids long. Here the CDR3 DNA reads TGTGCCAGCAGCCCCCGGGGGGCCGATATAGCCTACGAGCAGTACTTC. This sequence encodes CASSPRGADIAYEQYF.

V and J are TRBV28 and TRBJ1-5; 9 positions agree with TRBD1. This CDR3 is 14 amino acids long. Germline V lookup: CDR1 MDHEN, CDR2 SYDVKM. The trim removed 6 bases at V and 6 bases at J, leaving 6 bases unmatched. CDR3 in DNA: TGTGCCAGCAGCATGGACAGGGGAGGTCAGCCCCAGCATTTT. It is translated as CASSMDRGGQPQHF.

In its sample, this clonotype was seen a few times. This chain joins TRBV12-3 or TRBV12-4 and TRBJ2-7; 9 nucleotides align to TRBD2. V gave up 6 bases and J gave up 2 bases; unmatched junction bases: 8. The CDR3 is 15 amino acids. As DNA, the CDR3 is TGTGCCAGCAGCCGTCCGACTAGCGGAACCTACGAGCAGTACTTC. Translated: CASSRPTSGTYEQYF.

This rearrangement joins TRBV11-1 to TRBJ2-5; D gene uncertain. The last part of the DNA fits TRBJ2-7 better; the J call may be wrong. This CDR3 is built from 15 residues. Germline assignment: CDR1 SGHAT and CDR2 FQDESV (reference sequence). CDR3 sequence reads: CASSQFDGDSYEQYF. The CDR3 DNA follows: TGTGCCAGCAGCCAGTTCGACGGAGACTCCTACGAGCAGTACTTC.

V is TRBV7-6 and J is TRBJ2-5, with D perhaps TRBD1 (6 bases). The CDR3 consists of 12 residues. CDR1 and CDR2 (germline): SGHVS, FNYEAQ. The CDR3 DNA reads as TGTGCAGTTACAGGGAAGGAGGAGACCCAGTACTTC. It translates to CAVTGKEETQYF.

This clonotype was observed a handful of times. The rearrangement joins TRBV18 to TRBJ1-4; D is uncertain. This CDR3 has 12 amino acids. Trimming cost V 2 bases and J 8 bases, with 6 bases left between them. Germline CDR1 and CDR2: KGHSH and LQKENI. The CDR3 region is CASSPMNEKLFF. CDR3 bases: TGTGCCAGCTCACCAATGAACGAAAAACTGTTTTTT.

This clonotype was detected only a few times. The genes are TRBV11-1 and TRBJ2-3; 7 bases map to TRBD2. J lost 4 bases, V lost 2 bases, and 9 bases had no gene match. Germline CDR1 SGHAT, CDR2 FQDESV (reference sequence). The CDR3 runs to 16 residues. The CDR3 loop is CASSLSPSGRADTQYF. The DNA of the CDR3 is TGTGCCAGCAGCTTAAGCCCTAGTGGGAGGGCAGATACGCAGTATTTT.

The chain is built from TRBV12-3 or TRBV12-4 and TRBJ1-6; no clear D. The CDR3 consists of 13 residues. The V end lost 2 bases, the J end lost 9 bases, and 8 bases lay between the germline ends. The chain's CDR3 is CASSLLGGSPLHF. For the CDR3, the DNA is TGTGCCAGCAGTTTATTAGGCGGTTCACCCCTCCACTTT.

The chain couples TRBV6-6 to TRBJ1-6; the match to TRBD1 covers 9 bases. Looked up from germline, CDR1 is MNHNY and CDR2 is SVGAGI (reference sequence). The CDR3 runs to 14 residues. With V trimmed by 8 bases and J by 8 bases, 7 bases remained unmatched. The CDR3 DNA sequence: TGTGCCAGCGGGGAGACAGGGGGGGATTCACCCCTCCACTTT. Its translation is CASGETGGDSPLHF.

Here the CDR3 reads CASSFDSWEQYF. DNA of the CDR3: TGTGCCAGCAGCTTCGACTCCTGGGAGCAGTACTTC. The chain joins TRBV11-1 to TRBJ2-7; D is uncertain. Germline V lookup: CDR1 SGHAT, CDR2 FQDESV (reference sequence). This CDR3 comprises 12 residues. The V gene lost 3 bases and the J gene lost 7 bases, with 10 bases spanning the gap.

This clonotype was seen ten or more times. The chain carries TRBV20-1 and TRBJ2-3, with D unclear. Trimming left V 3 bases short and J 9 bases short, with 10 bases between. CDR1 and CDR2 from the germline V gene are DFQATT and SNEGSKA (reference sequence). There are 11 residues in the CDR3. The CDR3, as DNA: TGCAGTGCTAGCTTGGGTACAACGCAGTATTTT. Protein product: CSASLGTTQYF.

This clonotype came up once. The chain has TRBV6-5 and TRBJ2-2; 7 positions match TRBD1. The junction had 4 bases not matched to a gene; V was cut back by 5 bases and J by 7 bases. The germline CDR1 and CDR2 sequences are MNHEY and SVGAGI. This CDR3 comprises 13 residues. CDR3 DNA: TGTGCCAGCAGTGACAGGGTCAGCGGGGAGCTGTTTTTT. Amino acid sequence: CASSDRVSGELFF.

The chain carries TRBV2 and TRBJ1-5; D unresolved. The germline V gene encodes CDR1 SNHLY and CDR2 FYNNEI. Trimming removed 9 bases from V and 5 bases from J, with 17 bases in between. CDR3 length: 14 amino acids. CDR3 DNA: TGTGCCAGTCGGGTGCTTGGGCCCGATCAGCCCCAGCATTTT. It specifies CASRVLGPDQPQHF.

The genes are TRBV5-1 and TRBJ2-3; 7 positions match TRBD2. This CDR3 contains 15 residues. In germline, CDR1 is SGHRS, CDR2 YFSETQ. V dropped 4 bases and J dropped 2; count of bases not matched to a gene: 7. The CDR3 reads CASSPGGRDTDTQYF. In DNA form, the CDR3 reads TGCGCCAGCAGCCCGGGGGGACGGGACACAGATACGCAGTATTTT.